This T cell receptor beta chain derives from a study of blood T cell repertoires in COVID-19. For the study at large: Sites in the United States, Italy and Spain provided acute and convalescent COVID-19 samples. In each case, the material was cDNA or gDNA derived from T cells, B-cell-depleted T cells, or PBMCs.

Using immunoSEQ multiplex PCR, the repertoire was profiled, and TCRdb retains in-frame clones only, with some absent. The sample lists some 210,000 clones, around 84% occurring once. The length of the CDR3 is 15 residues. From germline, CDR1 is SGHDT and CDR2 YYEEEE. J lost 4 bases, V lost 4 bases, and 8 bases had no gene match. This sequence originates from a human donor in a cohort sampled during active COVID-19. The chain has TRBV5-6 and TRBJ1-2; 9 bases line up with TRBD1. Material for sequencing was peripheral blood. The CDR3 reads CASSPDRGVIYGYTF. CDR3 sequence (DNA): TGTGCCAGCAGCCCCGACAGGGGGGTGATCTATGGCTACACCTTC.